This T cell receptor (beta chain) was sequenced during a study of regulatory dendritic cells for organ transplantation. Points from the study as a whole: Naive T cells showed high diversity, memory cells less, memory CD8+ least.

Sequenced by immunoSEQ multiplex PCR; TCRdb stores in-frame clones only, minus some. The repertoire has around 10,000 clones, about 66% of them found once; the top ten carry 15% to 20%. FACS sorted CD4+ or CD8+ T cells into CD45RA+ naive and CD45RO+ memory. This clone was seen once. What it binds is not known. The CDR3 totals 16 residues. The germline V gene has CDR1 LNHDA and CDR2 SQIVND (reference sequence). V gave up 1 base and J gave up 4 bases, with 16 bases separating them. Specimen: memory CD8+ T cells from blood. Documented subset: CD45RO+ memory T cells. The chain employs TRBV19 and TRBJ2-5; perhaps TRBD1 as D (5 bases). The receptor's source is a human donor in good health. The CDR3 is CASSIVSLSGLETQYF. In DNA, the CDR3 is TGTGCCAGTAGTATAGTATCGCTATCAGGGCTAGAGACCCAGTACTTC.